Presented here are 27 T cell receptor beta chains from one specimen sequenced in a study of vaccination effects on CD4 cells after COVID-19. Subsequent to roughly 9 days of culture, CD4+ T cells were isolated. The protocol was immunoSEQ multiplex PCR, while the TCRdb copy is restricted to in-frame clones and leaves out a portion. The sample holds around 50,000 clones, about 70% seen once. Their target antigens are unknown. The sample in question was CD4+ T cells from PBMCs cultured without peptide, obtained before COVID-19 vaccination. These receptors were collected from a human donor who had a prior SARS-CoV-2 infection.

This clone showed up just once. This chain links TRBV25-1 with TRBJ1-1; 7 nucleotides match TRBD1. CDR3 length equals 13 residues. CDR1 and CDR2 (germline): MGHDK, SYGVNS. After removal of 7 bases from V and 1 base from J, the junction contained 3 bases not matched to a gene. The CDR3 region is CASKGQTNTEAFF. The CDR3, as DNA: TGTGCCAGCAAGGGACAGACGAACACTGAAGCTTTCTTT.

This rearrangement joins TRBV20-1 to TRBJ1-1; D not resolved. The CDR3 is made up of 11 amino acids. The V end was cut by 6 bases, the J end by 11 bases, with 16 bases between. Germline V CDR1 and CDR2: DFQATT, SNEGSKA (reference sequence). The CDR3 region is CSATDSPGAFF. CDR3 coding DNA: TGCAGTGCCACCGACTCCCCGGGGGCTTTCTTT.

This clone was recorded a few times. Here the CDR3 DNA reads TGTGCCAGCAGCCAGAGGATCGGCCAACGGTACAATGAGCAGTTCTTC. It encodes CASSQRIGQRYNEQFF. The chain recombines TRBV7-9 with TRBJ2-1; D remains unclear. V was cut by 5 bases and J by 4 bases, with 18 bases left in between. Germline V CDR1 and CDR2: SEHNR, FQNEAQ (reference sequence). The CDR3 is 16 residues long.

The rearrangement joins TRBV18 to TRBJ2-7; 7 nucleotides agree with TRBD2. CDR1 and CDR2 (germline): KGHSH, LQKENI. This CDR3 region has 18 residues. V lost 2 bases and J lost 2; bases outside the gene matches: 15. In DNA, the CDR3 is TGTGCCAGCTCACCAAGACGGAACCGGGACTACGTTACCTACGAGCAGTACTTC. Protein product: CASSPRRNRDYVTYEQYF.

The chain joins TRBV3-1 (or the pseudogene TRBV3-2) to TRBJ2-5; 8 bases are shared with TRBD2. The ends lost 6 bases at V and 5 bases at J; junction bases unmatched: 17. The CDR3 consists of 17 residues. Per germline, CDR1 LGHDT and CDR2 YNNKEL (reference sequence). In DNA form, the CDR3 reads TGTGCCAGCAGTCTACGCGGCGAGCGGGGGACTGGCGAGACCCAGTACTTC. This gives the protein CASSLRGERGTGETQYF.

The chain links TRBV5-8 to TRBJ1-5; D is ambiguous. Germline values: CDR1 SGHTS, CDR2 YDEGEE. This CDR3 has 14 residues. Trimming took 4 bases from V and 5 from J, leaving 13 bases between them. The CDR3 loop is CASSLWGGDQPQHF. The CDR3 DNA reads TGTGCCAGCAGCCTGTGGGGTGGTGATCAGCCCCAGCATTTT.

The chain carries TRBV7-9 and TRBJ1-1; D may be TRBD1 (5 bases). The V and J ends lost 3 bases and 4 bases respectively, with 12 bases between them. Looked up from germline, CDR1 is SEHNR and CDR2 is FQNEAQ (reference sequence). This CDR3 spans 14 amino acids. The chain's CDR3 is CASSLGGVSTEAFF. The DNA of the CDR3 is TGTGCCAGCAGCTTGGGGGGGGTAAGCACTGAAGCTTTCTTT.

The V gene is TRBV5-4, the J gene TRBJ2-1; D not certain. Germline V CDR1 and CDR2: SGHNT, YYREEE (reference sequence). V shed 0 bases and J shed 0 bases, with 7 bases lying between them. The CDR3 has 15 amino acids. CDR3: CASSLDGNSYNEQFF. In DNA, the CDR3 is TGTGCCAGCAGCTTGGATGGTAACTCCTACAATGAGCAGTTCTTC.

The sample holds a few counts of this clone. V gene TRBV4-1 combines with J gene TRBJ1-2, with D hard to call. The germline gives CDR1 MGHRA, CDR2 YSYEKL. V lost 1 base, J lost 2 bases, and 11 bases lay in between. The CDR3 is made up of 15 amino acids. For the CDR3, the DNA is TGCGCCAGCAGCCAAGGGCAGAATCAAAACTATGGCTACACCTTC. Translated: CASSQGQNQNYGYTF.

The genes are TRBV2 and TRBJ2-1, with no clear D. The CDR3 covers 14 residues. V dropped 4 bases and J dropped 10 bases, with 17 bases sitting between them. Germline assignment: CDR1 SNHLY and CDR2 FYNNEI. Written as DNA, the CDR3 is TGTGCCAGCAGTGGTATCCGCGGTCCGCAAGAGCAGTTCTTC. Its protein product is CASSGIRGPQEQFF.

The table lists this clone with many counts. The V call is TRBV3-1 (or the pseudogene TRBV3-2), the J call TRBJ2-7, with D possibly matching TRBD2 (7 bases). Germline loops: CDR1 LGHDT, CDR2 YNNKEL (reference sequence). This CDR3 has 15 residues. V lost 4 bases and J 0 bases, leaving 13 bases between the germline ends. In nucleotides, the CDR3 is TGTGCCAGCAGCCGGAGGGGGGGTAGCTCCTACGAGCAGTACTTC. Protein: CASSRRGGSSYEQYF.

V and J are TRBV23-1 and TRBJ1-1; D might be TRBD1 (6 bases). TRBV23-1 is given ORF status, its function remaining uncertain. Trimming cost V 0 bases and J 6 bases, with 14 bases left between them. The CDR3 spans 15 residues. CDR3 DNA: TGCGCCAGCAGTCAATCACGATGGGGGGGCGCTGAAGCTTTCTTT. It specifies CASSQSRWGGAEAFF.

This clone was observed a handful of times. The chain employs TRBV18 and TRBJ2-1; possibly TRBD1 for D (6 bases). This CDR3 has 14 amino acids. The V gene lost 0 bases and the J gene lost 10 bases, with 13 bases spanning the gap. The V gene's germline CDR1 is KGHSH and CDR2 LQKENI. CDR3 DNA sequence: TGTGCCAGCTCACCACCAATGGGGGCGTTGGAGCAGTTCTTC. Translated, it gives CASSPPMGALEQFF.

The J gene is TRBJ1-4, the V gene TRBV5-1; possible D gene TRBD1, 5 bases. This CDR3 is 14 amino acids long. Germline-derived CDR1 and CDR2 are SGHRS and YFSETQ. V was cut by 3 bases and J by 4 bases, with 10 bases left in between. CDR3 DNA sequence: TGCGCCAGCAGCTCCCGGGACCGTAATGAAAAACTGTTTTTT. This translates into CASSSRDRNEKLFF. Supplemented by reference TRBV5-1 and TRBJ1-4, the full variable domain reads KAGVTQTPRYLIKTRGQQVTLSCSPISGHRSVSWYQQTPGQGLQFLFEYFSETQRNKGNFPGRFSGRQFSNSRSEMNVSTLELGDSALYLCASSSRDRNEKLFFGSGTQLSVL.

The J gene is TRBJ1-2, the V gene TRBV11-3; D is possibly TRBD1 (5 bases). The ends were cut back, 1 base at V and 0 bases at J, with 12 bases in the middle. This CDR3 has 16 amino acids. Germline assignment: CDR1 SGHNT and CDR2 YENEEA. The CDR3 region is CASSLAAGRTNYGYTF. CDR3 nucleotides: TGTGCCAGCAGCTTAGCCGCGGGACGGACTAACTATGGCTACACCTTC.

This clone has just one count. J is TRBJ2-1 and V is TRBV29-1, with 10 bases identical to TRBD2. The germline V gene has CDR1 SQVTM and CDR2 ANQGSEA. V trimming: 7 bases; J trimming: 0 bases; junction bases outside the gene matches: 6. This CDR3 is built from 15 residues. CDR3 in amino acids: CSAVLAGSSYNEQFF. The CDR3 DNA follows: TGCAGCGCGGTACTAGCGGGATCCTCCTACAATGAGCAGTTCTTC.

This rearrangement joins TRBV29-1 to TRBJ1-4; the match to TRBD1 covers 7 bases. The germline gives CDR1 SQVTM, CDR2 ANQGSEA. J gave up 5 bases and V 3 bases, and 3 bases lay outside the gene matches. The CDR3 length is 13 residues. In nucleotides, the CDR3 is TGCAGCGTTGAGGGGACAGAGAATGAAAAACTGTTTTTT. Translated, it gives CSVEGTENEKLFF.

This chain links TRBV11-3 with TRBJ2-6; D is unclear. The CDR3 spans 17 residues. Germline V gene data show CDR1 as SGHNT and CDR2 as YENEEA. The germline V and J ends were trimmed by 3 bases and 0 bases, with 12 bases remaining between them. In DNA form, the CDR3 reads TGTGCCAGCAGCTTTGGATTTGTGCGCTCTGGGGCCAACGTCCTGACTTTC. Encoded protein: CASSFGFVRSGANVLTF. Variable domain in full (rest from reference TRBV11-3 and TRBJ2-6): EAGVVQSPRYKIIEKKQPVAFWCNPISGHNTLYWYLQNLGQGPELLIRYENEEAVDDSQLPKDRFSAERLKGVDSTLKIQPAELGDSAVYLCASSFGFVRSGANVLTFGAGSRLTVL.

J is TRBJ1-5 and V is TRBV6-6; D is perhaps TRBD1 (6 bases). V was trimmed by 7 bases and J by 5 bases, leaving 15 bases between them. Per the germline V gene, CDR1 is MNHNY and CDR2 is SVGAGI (reference sequence). This CDR3 spans 14 amino acids. CDR3 bases: TGTGCCAGCAAGGTACAGGGTGGGGATCAGCCCCAGCATTTT. This gives the protein CASKVQGGDQPQHF.

This sequence joins TRBV30 and TRBJ1-3; D ambiguous. The CDR3 spans 12 residues. CDR1 is GTSNPN and CDR2 is SVGIG in the germline V gene (reference sequence). V was cut by 3 bases and J by 7 bases, with 10 bases left in between. CDR3 loop: CAWRPRLNTIYF. CDR3 bases: TGTGCCTGGAGACCGCGGTTGAACACCATATATTTT.

This clone has just a few counts. The V call is TRBV3-1 (or the pseudogene TRBV3-2), the J call TRBJ1-3; D gene ambiguous. Trimming took off 3 bases at V and 0 bases at J, with 12 bases between the two ends. The CDR3 sequence is 16 residues long. Germline V CDR1 and CDR2: LGHDT, YNNKEL (reference sequence). CDR3 nucleotide sequence: TGTGCCAGCAGCCATACCGGATTCGCCTCTGGAAACACCATATATTTT. Protein sequence: CASSHTGFASGNTIYF.

V gene TRBV15 combines with J gene TRBJ1-2, with D unclear. CDR3 length: 14 amino acids. Germline V CDR1 and CDR2: LNHNV, YYDKDF (reference sequence). Trimming stripped 6 bases from V and 1 base from J, with 12 bases between. The CDR3 loop is CATSYMGLNYGYTF. As DNA, the CDR3 is TGTGCCACCAGTTACATGGGTCTTAACTATGGCTACACCTTC.

This clone was found a few times. The gene calls are TRBV3-1 (or the pseudogene TRBV3-2) and TRBJ2-2, with 10 nucleotides matching TRBD2. Unmatched junction bases numbered 9, after V lost 1 base and J lost 7 bases. This CDR3 comprises 17 residues. CDR1 and CDR2 from the germline V gene are LGHDT and YNNKEL (reference sequence). The CDR3 spells CASSQVSLAGRGGELFF. The CDR3 DNA reads as TGTGCCAGCAGCCAAGTGTCACTAGCGGGGAGGGGCGGGGAGCTGTTTTTT.

The V and J genes are TRBV12-3 or TRBV12-4 and TRBJ2-7; D uncertain. This CDR3 contains 12 residues. Trimming pared 3 bases from V and 4 bases from J, leaving 7 bases between. This chain's CDR3 is CASSFVRYEQYF. The CDR3 DNA follows: TGTGCCAGCAGTTTCGTGAGGTACGAGCAGTACTTC.

The V gene is TRBV27, the J gene TRBJ2-7; TRBD2 is a possible D gene (5 bases). Germline V CDR1 and CDR2: MNHEY, SMNVEV (reference sequence). The CDR3 is 14 residues long. Trimming removed 2 bases at V and 2 bases at J, with 10 bases between. CDR3 region: CASSLRESPYEQYF. As DNA, the CDR3 is TGTGCCAGCAGTTTAAGGGAGAGCCCCTACGAGCAGTACTTC.

The chain recombines TRBV5-1 with TRBJ1-1; no clear D. Trimming removed 2 bases from V and 0 bases from J, with 8 bases in between. CDR1 SGHRS and CDR2 YFSETQ come from the germline V gene. This CDR3 spans 14 amino acids. Written as DNA, the CDR3 is TGCGCCAGCAGCTTTGACGGTATGAACACTGAAGCTTTCTTT. It translates to CASSFDGMNTEAFF.

The V gene is TRBV29-1, the J gene TRBJ1-1, with D possibly being TRBD1 (5 bases). The V end was cut by 0 bases, the J end by 8 bases, with 13 bases between. The CDR3 covers 13 residues. CDR1 is SQVTM, CDR2 ANQGSEA, per germline. The CDR3 DNA is TGCAGCGTTGAAGATCGAGGACAAGGGGAAGCTTTCTTT. This translates into CSVEDRGQGEAFF. The complete variable domain, with remaining parts taken from reference TRBV29-1 and TRBJ1-1, reads SAVISQKPSRDICQRGTSLTIQCQVDSQVTMMFWYRQQPGQSLTLIATANQGSEATYESGFVIDKFPISRPNLTFSTLTVSNMSPEDSSIYLCSVEDRGQGEAFFGQGTRLTVV.